The next 28 T cell receptor beta chains were all read from a single sample in a study of cytomegalovirus exposure and HLA in healthy donors. Amplification used 60 Vbeta primers and 13 Jbeta primers. TCRdb's copy holds only in-frame clones and misses some; the assay was immunoSEQ multiplex PCR. The sample holds more than 120,000 clones; around three quarters are singletons and the top ten take about 6.8%. The sequencing input was PBMCs. Every receptor here comes from a woman between 40 and 50 years old in good health and CMV-seropositive.

V and J are TRBV14 and TRBJ2-3; the D is unclear. The V gene lost 0 bases and the J gene lost 0 bases, with 13 bases spanning the gap. CDR1 is SGHDN, CDR2 FVKESK, per germline. The CDR3 extends over 17 amino acids. CDR3 sequence (DNA): TGTGCCAGCAGCCAAGAGTTCGCAGACACTAGCACAGATACGCAGTATTTT. This gives the protein CASSQEFADTSTDTQYF. The whole variable domain, remainder taken from reference TRBV14 and TRBJ2-3, is EAGVTQFPSHSVIEKGQTVTLRCDPISGHDNLYWYRRVMGKEIKFLLHFVKESKQDESGMPNNRFLAERTGGTYSTLKVQPAELEDSGVYFCASSQEFADTSTDTQYFGPGTRLTVL.

The chain joins TRBV7-8 to TRBJ1-2; 9 nucleotides agree with TRBD1. The germline V gene has CDR1 SGHVS and CDR2 FQNEAQ. The CDR3 extends over 13 amino acids. V was clipped by 5 bases and J by 8 bases; unmatched bases: 6. The CDR3 spells CASSVRQGEGYTF. The CDR3, as DNA: TGTGCCAGCAGCGTAAGACAGGGGGAAGGCTACACCTTC.

The V call is TRBV6-4, the J call TRBJ2-7; tentative D call: TRBD2 (6 bases). There are 15 residues in the CDR3. Germline V gene data show CDR1 as MRHNA and CDR2 as SNTAGT. V shed 5 bases and J shed 3 bases, with 17 bases lying between them. CDR3 protein: CASSTHFGTGYEQYF. The CDR3 bases are TGTGCCAGCAGTACCCACTTTGGGACTGGCTACGAGCAGTACTTC.

The rearrangement links TRBV9 to TRBJ2-3; D is perhaps TRBD2 (5 bases). Germline V gene data show CDR1 as SGDLS and CDR2 as YYNGEE. The CDR3 consists of 13 residues. V lost 1 base, J lost 5 bases, and 8 bases lay in between. In DNA, the CDR3 is TGTGCCAGCAGCGTAATAGCGATAGATACGCAGTATTTT. This sequence encodes CASSVIAIDTQYF.

The CDR3 nucleotides read TGTGCCAGCAGTACAGGACAGGGACGACAGCCCCAGCATTTT. It encodes CASSTGQGRQPQHF. The chain has TRBV28 and TRBJ1-5; 8 bases align to TRBD1. The V gene's germline CDR1 is MDHEN and CDR2 SYDVKM. J gave up 7 bases and V 5 bases, and 7 bases lay outside the gene matches. There are 14 residues in the CDR3.

The DNA for the CDR3 is TGTGCCAGCAGCGCGGGGGCCAAAAACATTCAGTACTTC. Amino acids: CASSAGAKNIQYF. The V and J genes are TRBV6-6 and TRBJ2-4; D possibly corresponds to TRBD2 (6 bases). The CDR3 extends over 13 amino acids. Germline CDR1 is MNHNY and CDR2 is SVGAGI (reference sequence). V was shortened by 6 bases and J by 1 base, with 7 bases between the two germline ends.

The CDR3 sequence: CASSPGTLTGELFF. DNA for the CDR3: TGTGCCAGCAGCCCAGGGACTTTGACCGGGGAGCTGTTTTTT. The V call is TRBV7-8, the J call TRBJ2-2; D may be TRBD2 (6 bases). The V gene lost 5 bases and the J gene lost 5 bases, with 12 bases spanning the gap. CDR3 size: 14 residues. CDR1 and CDR2 from the germline V gene are SGHVS and FQNEAQ.

This clone was seen a few times. V usage is TRBV19 and J usage is TRBJ2-3; 7 bases fit TRBD2. Trimming at V came to 4 bases and at J to 3 bases, leaving 19 bases not matched to a gene. Germline V gene lookup returns CDR1 LNHDA and CDR2 SQIVND (reference sequence). CDR3 length equals 19 residues. The CDR3 DNA is TGTGCCAGTAGTAGAGGGACGGCTCAACGGGCTAGCGGAACAGATACGCAGTATTTT. Its translation: CASSRGTAQRASGTDTQYF.

The chain combines TRBV4-2 with TRBJ2-1, with 7 bases that match TRBD2. The CDR3 contains 15 residues. Losses at the gene ends were 1 base for V and 3 bases for J; bases not matched to a gene: 3. The germline gives CDR1 LGHNA, CDR2 YNFKEQ. CDR3 residues: CASSQGLADYNEQFF. In DNA, the CDR3 is TGTGCCAGCAGCCAAGGTCTAGCGGACTACAATGAGCAGTTCTTC.

Written as DNA, the CDR3 is TGCGCCAGCAGCCAGTGGACTAGCGGGAAATTTCTGTCCTACGAGCAGTACTTC. It codes for CASSQWTSGKFLSYEQYF. The genes are TRBV4-1 and TRBJ2-7; 12 bases are a match to TRBD2. Germline V gene data show CDR1 as MGHRA and CDR2 as YSYEKL. The V gene end was trimmed by 3 bases and the J gene end by 1 base; junction bases not matched to a gene: 10. The CDR3 is made up of 18 amino acids.

This chain links TRBV7-8 with TRBJ1-3; 7 nucleotides line up with TRBD1. The germline gives CDR1 SGHVS, CDR2 FQNEAQ. The CDR3 is 15 residues long. Germline trimming cut 5 bases from V and 0 bases from J; bases unmatched to any gene: 4. CDR3 bases: TGTGCCAGCAGCACCTGGACAGGCTCTGGAAACACCATATATTTT. It encodes CASSTWTGSGNTIYF. Variable domain in full (rest from reference TRBV7-8 and TRBJ1-3): GAGVSQSPRYKVAKRGQDVALRCDPISGHVSLFWYQQALGQGPEFLTYFQNEAQLDKSGLPSDRFFAERPEGSVSTLKIQRTQQEDSAVYLCASSTWTGSGNTIYFGEGSWLTVV.

The chain combines TRBV5-1 with TRBJ2-7; D possibly corresponds to TRBD2 (6 bases). The CDR3 is 15 amino acids. Germline V CDR1 and CDR2: SGHRS, YFSETQ. V was clipped by 4 bases and J by 4 bases, with 18 bases between them. CDR3 residues: CASSPGVGGTYEQYF. The CDR3 DNA sequence: TGCGCCAGCAGCCCTGGAGTGGGAGGAACGTACGAGCAGTACTTC.

The chain links TRBV6-1 to TRBJ2-5; 10 bases map to TRBD2. The germline V gene encodes CDR1 MNHNS and CDR2 SASEGT. The CDR3 is 17 amino acids. Trimming took 3 bases from V and 4 from J; bases not matched to a gene: 11. CDR3 DNA sequence: TGTGCCAGCAGTGATAGAGGCGATAGCGGGAGGAGAGAGACCCAGTACTTC. Protein: CASSDRGDSGRRETQYF.

This clone was counted a single time. The V gene is TRBV5-4, the J gene TRBJ2-3, with 7 bases matching TRBD1. With 5 bases clipped from V and 2 bases from J, the junction kept 11 bases outside the gene matches. This CDR3 has 16 amino acids. CDR1 and CDR2 (germline): SGHNT, YYREEE (reference sequence). CDR3 nucleotides: TGTGCCAGCAGTTTAAAGACAGGACAGGCCACAGATACGCAGTATTTT. Its protein product is CASSLKTGQATDTQYF.

This chain uses TRBV9 with TRBJ2-5; 8 nucleotides agree with TRBD2. Germline lookup yields CDR1 SGDLS and CDR2 YYNGEE. The J segment lost 5 bases and the V segment lost 0 bases, leaving 6 bases of the junction unmatched. The CDR3 length is 15 residues. DNA of the CDR3: TGTGCCAGCAGCGTAGACGGGAGGGCGGAGGAGACCCAGTACTTC. Amino acids: CASSVDGRAEETQYF.

V gene TRBV5-1 combines with J gene TRBJ2-1, with TRBD2 matching over 7 bases. This CDR3 has 16 residues. With V trimmed by 0 bases and J by 4 bases, 7 bases remained unmatched. The germline gives CDR1 SGHRS, CDR2 YFSETQ. The CDR3 region has the DNA TGCGCCAGCAGCTTGGAGGCAGCGGGAATTTACAATGAGCAGTTCTTC. Its translation: CASSLEAAGIYNEQFF.

CDR3 sequence: CASTPGGSGYYNEQFF. The CDR3 nucleotides read TGCGCCAGCACCCCCGGGGGTAGCGGGTATTACAATGAGCAGTTCTTC. V is TRBV5-1 and J is TRBJ2-1, with 7 bases lining up with TRBD2. There are 16 residues in the CDR3. Germline CDR1 SGHRS, CDR2 YFSETQ. J gave up 4 bases and V 6 bases, and 13 bases lay outside the gene matches.

The chain employs TRBV2 and TRBJ1-2, with D maybe TRBD1 (5 bases). The CDR3 runs to 14 residues. Trimming stripped 10 bases from V and 4 bases from J, with 19 bases between. CDR1 and CDR2 (germline): SNHLY, FYNNEI. The CDR3 nucleotides are TGTGCCACCCACAATTTTTTAGACAGCTATGGCTACACCTTC. Amino acid sequence: CATHNFLDSYGYTF.

This clone came up once. The rearrangement links TRBV2 to TRBJ2-5, with D maybe TRBD2 (5 bases). TRBJ2-7 matches the DNA end more closely, so the J call is doubtful. The germline gives CDR1 SNHLY, CDR2 FYNNEI. The CDR3 totals 13 residues. In DNA, the CDR3 is TGTGCCAGCGAGAGGGATACAGCCTACGAGCAGTACTTC. This gives the protein CASERDTAYEQYF.

The V call is TRBV19, the J call TRBJ2-7, with 10 positions matching TRBD2. The CDR3 is 14 residues long. Germline assignment: CDR1 LNHDA and CDR2 SQIVND (reference sequence). V lost 6 bases, J lost 7 bases, and 9 bases stayed unmatched. The chain's CDR3 is CASRRASGSLEQYF. For the CDR3, the DNA is TGTGCCAGTAGGAGGGCTAGCGGGAGTCTGGAGCAGTACTTC.

This clone was observed a few times. The V and J genes are TRBV11-3 and TRBJ2-7, with D perhaps TRBD1 (5 bases). The CDR3 is made up of 14 amino acids. CDR1 is SGHNT and CDR2 is YENEEA in the germline V gene. Trimming cost V 0 bases and J 2 bases, with 8 bases left between them. The CDR3 DNA follows: TGTGCCAGCAGCTTAGAGCAGGGTCCCTACGAGCAGTACTTC. Amino acids: CASSLEQGPYEQYF.

As regards this clone: One end of the junction varies from germline; a read error may be responsible. The chain carries TRBV7-9 and TRBJ1-1; 10 bases are shared with TRBD1. CDR3 length: 15 amino acids. The germline gives CDR1 SEHNR, CDR2 FQNEAQ (reference sequence). As DNA, the CDR3 is TGTTCCAGCAGCCGACAGGGGGCGATGAACACTGAAGCTTTCTTT. Amino acids: CSSSRQGAMNTEAFF.

The rearrangement links TRBV15 to TRBJ1-2; tentatively, D is TRBD1 (5 bases). In germline, CDR1 is LNHNV, CDR2 YYDKDF (reference sequence). Trimming took off 4 bases at V and 3 bases at J, with 12 bases between the two ends. The CDR3 runs to 14 residues. CDR3 amino acids: CATSTGQGYYGYTF. CDR3 coding DNA: TGTGCCACCAGCACCGGGCAGGGTTACTATGGCTACACCTTC.

This chain links TRBV19 with TRBJ1-1, with 7 bases lining up with TRBD1. J was trimmed by 6 bases and V by 3 bases; bases with no gene match: 10. The CDR3 runs 15 residues. Germline CDR1 and CDR2: LNHDA and SQIVND (reference sequence). The CDR3 loop is CASSITTGPVSEAFF. CDR3 in DNA: TGTGCCAGTAGTATTACGACAGGGCCGGTCTCTGAAGCTTTCTTT.

The table lists this clone with a few counts. The chain combines TRBV18 with TRBJ2-7; 7 bases are a match to TRBD1. J was trimmed by 5 bases and V by 6 bases; bases with no gene match: 10. CDR3 size: 14 residues. Germline CDR1 is KGHSH and CDR2 is LQKENI. The CDR3 spells CASSANRGPDEQYF. Here the CDR3 DNA reads TGTGCCAGCTCGGCGAACAGGGGACCGGACGAGCAGTACTTC.

The J gene is TRBJ2-2, the V gene TRBV5-5; 8 bases match TRBD2. With V trimmed by 4 bases and J by 7 bases, 3 bases remained unmatched. CDR1 is SGHKS, CDR2 YYEKEE, per germline (reference sequence). The CDR3 runs to 13 residues. The CDR3 region is CASSTGGDGELFF. CDR3 sequence (DNA): TGTGCCAGCAGCACGGGGGGGGACGGGGAGCTGTTTTTT.

This clone has a handful of counts. The chain links TRBV9 to TRBJ2-1; 7 bases are a match to TRBD2. V dropped 3 bases and J dropped 7; count of bases not matched to a gene: 10. CDR1 SGDLS and CDR2 YYNGEE come from the germline V gene. The CDR3 is 15 amino acids. The CDR3 DNA follows: TGTGCCAGCAGCGCCTGGGCGGGGGTGGGTAATGAGCAGTTCTTC. This codes for CASSAWAGVGNEQFF.

On this clone: A junction end diverges from the germline sequence, so it may reflect a read error. V usage is TRBV7-3 and J usage is TRBJ2-7; perhaps TRBD1 as D (5 bases). The CDR3 length is 13 residues. From germline, CDR1 is SGHTA and CDR2 FQGTGA. The CDR3 loop is CSSSPGHAYEQYF. DNA of the CDR3: TGTTCCAGCAGCCCTGGACATGCCTACGAGCAGTACTTC.